One and the same sample provided the 3 T cell receptor beta chains below, sequenced in a study of cytomegalovirus exposure and HLA in healthy donors. Vbeta (60) and Jbeta (13) primers were used in the PCR. Method: immunoSEQ multiplex PCR; TCRdb's copy keeps in-frame clones and lacks some. Its listing shows 150,000 or so clones. Sequencing was carried out using PBMCs. The receptors here all came from a woman aged 60-70 years in good health and CMV-seronegative.

The chain joins TRBV19 to TRBJ1-6; D remains unclear. Germline V gene lookup returns CDR1 LNHDA and CDR2 SQIVND (reference sequence). The CDR3 is 14 residues long. V lost 5 bases, J lost 7 bases, and 12 bases lay in between. Here the CDR3 DNA reads TGTGCCAGTAGTTTCAGGCCGGAAAATTCACCCCTCCACTTT. This gives the protein CASSFRPENSPLHF. The full variable domain, in which reference TRBV19 and TRBJ1-6 provide the parts outside the CDR3, is DGGITQSPKYLFRKEGQNVTLSCEQNLNHDAMYWYRQDPGQGLRLIYYSQIVNDFQKGDIAEGYSVSREKKESFPLTVTSAQKNPTAFYLCASSFRPENSPLHFGNGTRLTVT.

The J gene is TRBJ2-2, the V gene TRBV11-3, with TRBD1 matching 8 bases. The CDR3 totals 15 residues. Germline V lookup: CDR1 SGHNT, CDR2 YENEEA. V trimming: 5 bases; J trimming: 5 bases; junction bases outside the gene matches: 7. The CDR3 sequence: CASSPRTGRTGELFF. CDR3 nucleotide sequence: TGTGCCAGCAGCCCCCGGACAGGGAGGACCGGGGAGCTGTTTTTT.

CDR3 bases: TGTGCCAGCAGCCCCGGACAGGGGAACACTGAAGCTTTCTTT. This encodes CASSPGQGNTEAFF. The V and J genes are TRBV9 and TRBJ1-1; 8 nucleotides match TRBD1. The J segment lost 1 base and the V segment lost 4 bases, leaving 3 bases of the junction unmatched. The CDR3 is 14 residues long. Per the germline V gene, CDR1 is SGDLS and CDR2 is YYNGEE. Full variable domain (rest looked up from reference TRBV9 and TRBJ1-1): DSGVTQTPKHLITATGQRVTLRCSPRSGDLSVYWYQQSLDQGLQFLIQYYNGEERAKGNILERFSAQQFPDLHSELNLSSLELGDSALYFCASSPGQGNTEAFFGQGTRLTVV.